Detailed here is one T cell receptor beta chain. The data were taken from a study of CD8+CD57+ T cells in acquired aplastic anemia. Using genomic DNA as the template, TCR beta VDJ and CDR3 profiling was carried out. TCRdb passed the reads through MiXCR, listing each CDR3 protein once. Here the sample spans about 190,000 distinct CDR3 sequences, over 60% being singletons. Germline V gives CDR1 SGDLS, CDR2 YYNGEE. The CDR3 spans 15 residues. V was cut by 4 bases and J by 10 bases, with 18 bases left in between. Sequenced material: sorted CD4+, CD8+, or CD8+CD57+ T cells (not recorded which) from PBMCs. The chain links TRBV9 to TRBJ1-6; D is unresolved. The TCR comes from a human donor with severe aplastic anemia or a healthy control (not recorded which). The CDR3 is CASSPIGGPGSPLHF. In DNA form, the CDR3 reads TGTGCCAGCAGCCCAATCGGAGGGCCGGGGTCACCCCTCCACTTT.